A selection of T cell receptor beta chains follows, all from one sample in a study of blood T cell repertoires in COVID-19. Sequencing used immunoSEQ multiplex PCR; TCRdb keeps in-frame clones, though not all of them. The sample contains 250,000 to 350,000 clones, around nine tenths of which appear only once. The sequenced sample was PBMCs or T cells enriched from blood (not recorded which). The receptor set was obtained from a woman in her 50s who had been exposed to COVID-19. The CDR3 runs from the conserved cysteine through the conserved F or W. D genes are given only for firm matches. Not all rows give a size; the values are once, few, many and, for expanded clones, a class.

>.|.|15|TRBV10-3|TRBJ2-2
CAISERDSNTGELFF
TGTGCCATCAGTGAAAGGGACTCGAACACCGGGGAGCTGTTTTTT
>TRBD1|once|16|TRBV24-1|TRBJ1-5
CATSGKGTGADQPQHF
TGTGCCACCAGTGGGAAAGGGACAGGGGCTGATCAGCCCCAGCATTTT
>.|few|13|TRBV28|TRBJ1-4
CASSPLWREKLFF
TGTGCCAGCAGCCCTCTGTGGCGGGAAAAACTGTTTTTT
>.|.|16|TRBV4-1|TRBJ1-5
CASSQNREVGNQPQHF
TGCGCCAGCAGCCAAAACAGGGAAGTTGGCAATCAGCCCCAGCATTTT
>.|.|15|TRBV28|TRBJ1-2
CASSLSTLLENGYTF
TGTGCCAGCAGTTTGTCGACTCTCCTGGAGAATGGCTACACCTTC
>.|.|15|TRBV10-3|TRBJ2-4
CATSDREPAKNIQYF
TGTGCCACCTCAGACCGGGAGCCGGCCAAAAACATTCAGTACTTC
>.|.|16|TRBV15|TRBJ1-3
CATSRDRGRSGNTIYF
TGTGCCACCAGCAGAGATCGAGGGCGCTCTGGAAACACCATATATTTT
>TRBD1|.|16|TRBV5-1|TRBJ1-3
CASSAGQGSSGNTIYF
TGCGCCAGCAGCGCGGGACAGGGGAGCTCTGGAAACACCATATATTTT
>TRBD1|.|14|TRBV29-1|TRBJ2-3
CSVAGTGATDTQYF
TGCAGCGTTGCCGGGACAGGGGCCACAGATACGCAGTATTTT
>TRBD1|once|14|TRBV30|TRBJ1-2
CAWSPWDRNYGYTF
TGTGCCTGGAGCCCCTGGGACAGAAACTATGGCTACACCTTC
>.|.|11|TRBV27|TRBJ2-1
CASSFDSEQFF
TGTGCCAGCAGTTTCGACTCTGAGCAGTTCTTC
>TRBD1|once|16|TRBV18|TRBJ1-6
CASSPISTGGGSPLHF
TGTGCCAGCTCACCAATTTCGACAGGGGGCGGTTCACCCCTCCACTTT
>TRBD2|.|15|TRBV11-2|TRBJ2-1
CASSSWTSGGDEQFF
TGTGCCAGCAGCTCATGGACTAGCGGGGGTGATGAGCAGTTCTTC
>TRBD2|.|16|TRBV5-5|TRBJ2-1
CASSFFNGGVYNEQFF
TGTGCCAGCAGCTTCTTCAACGGGGGGGTATACAATGAGCAGTTCTTC
>.|.|13|TRBV19|TRBJ2-2
CASSIRGTGELFF
TGTGCCAGTAGTATACGGGGTACCGGGGAGCTGTTTTTT
>.|.|14|TRBV14|TRBJ2-7
CASSQDYDRGEQYF
TGTGCCAGCAGCCAAGATTACGACCGCGGAGAGCAGTACTTC
>TRBD2|.|16|TRBV4-2|TRBJ2-5
CASSRAGTSGDETQYF
TGTGCCAGCAGCCGGGCCGGGACTAGCGGGGATGAGACCCAGTACTTC
>.|.|12|TRBV10-3|TRBJ2-2
CAILRSTGELFF
TGTGCCATCCTACGGTCCACCGGGGAGCTGTTTTTT
>TRBD1|.|15|TRBV28|TRBJ2-6
CASGTGGSGANVLTF
TGTGCCAGCGGGACAGGGGGCTCTGGGGCCAACGTCCTGACTTTC
>.|.|15|TRBV25-1|TRBJ1-4
CASSEMQGWGEKLFF
TGTGCCAGCAGTGAAATGCAGGGATGGGGTGAAAAACTGTTTTTT
>.|.|15|TRBV6-5|TRBJ1-2
CASKIPDGGSGGYTF
TGTGCCAGCAAAATACCGGACGGAGGTAGTGGTGGCTACACCTTC
>TRBD1|.|15|TRBV5-1|TRBJ1-2
CASSPDRDSLAGYTF
TGCGCCAGCAGCCCAGACAGGGACAGCCTGGCAGGCTACACCTTC
>.|.|12|TRBV29-1|TRBJ1-4
CSVGQTFEKLFF
TGCAGCGTTGGACAGACTTTTGAAAAACTGTTTTTT
>TRBD1|few|14|TRBV7-7|TRBJ1-4
CASRLQGENEKLFF
TGTGCTAGCAGGCTACAGGGGGAAAACGAAAAACTGTTTTTT
>TRBD2|.|15|TRBV5-1|TRBJ2-1
CASSFTSGTYNEQFF
TGCGCCAGCAGCTTCACTAGCGGGACCTACAATGAGCAGTTCTTC
>TRBD2|many|15|TRBV24-1|TRBJ2-1
CATSDQRGRENEQFF
TGTGCCACCAGTGATCAGCGGGGCAGGGAAAATGAGCAGTTCTTC